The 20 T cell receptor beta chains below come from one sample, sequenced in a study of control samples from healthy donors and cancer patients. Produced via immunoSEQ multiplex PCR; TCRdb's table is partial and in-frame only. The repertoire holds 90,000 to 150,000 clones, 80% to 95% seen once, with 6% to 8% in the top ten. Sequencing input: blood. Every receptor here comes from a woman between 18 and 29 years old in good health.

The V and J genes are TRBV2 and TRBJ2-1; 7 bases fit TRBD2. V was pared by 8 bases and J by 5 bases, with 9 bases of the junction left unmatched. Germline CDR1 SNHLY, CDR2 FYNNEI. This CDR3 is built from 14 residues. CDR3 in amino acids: CASSSGRQNNEQFF. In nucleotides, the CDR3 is TGTGCCAGCTCTAGCGGAAGACAGAACAATGAGCAGTTCTTC.

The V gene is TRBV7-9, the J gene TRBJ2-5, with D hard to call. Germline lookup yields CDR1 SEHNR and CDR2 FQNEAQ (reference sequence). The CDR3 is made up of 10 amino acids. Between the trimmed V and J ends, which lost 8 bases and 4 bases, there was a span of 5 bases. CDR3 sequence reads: CASGTETQYF. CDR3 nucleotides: TGTGCCAGCGGAACAGAGACCCAGTACTTC.

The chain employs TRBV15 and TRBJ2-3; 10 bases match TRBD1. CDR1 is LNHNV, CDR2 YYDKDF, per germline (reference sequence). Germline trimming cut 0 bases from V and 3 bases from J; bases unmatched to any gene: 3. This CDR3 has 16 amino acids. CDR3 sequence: CATSRETGGRTDTQYF. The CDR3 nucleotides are TGTGCCACCAGCAGAGAGACAGGGGGCAGGACAGATACGCAGTATTTT. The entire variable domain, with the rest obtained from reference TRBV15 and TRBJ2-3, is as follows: DAMVIQNPRYQVTQFGKPVTLSCSQTLNHNVMYWYQQKSSQAPKLLFHYYDKDFNNEADTPDNFQSRRPNTSFCFLDIRSPGLGDTAMYLCATSRETGGRTDTQYFGPGTRLTVL.

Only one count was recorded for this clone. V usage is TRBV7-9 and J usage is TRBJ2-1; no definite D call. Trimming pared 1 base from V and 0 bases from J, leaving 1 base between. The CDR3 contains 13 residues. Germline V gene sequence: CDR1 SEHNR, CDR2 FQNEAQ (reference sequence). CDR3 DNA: TGTGCCAGCAGCTTAGACTCCTACAATGAGCAGTTCTTC. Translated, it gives CASSLDSYNEQFF.

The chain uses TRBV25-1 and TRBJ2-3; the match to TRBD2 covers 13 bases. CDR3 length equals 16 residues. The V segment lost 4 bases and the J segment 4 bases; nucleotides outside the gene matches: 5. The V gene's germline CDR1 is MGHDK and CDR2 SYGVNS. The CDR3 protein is CASSATSGRAPDTQYF. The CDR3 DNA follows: TGTGCCAGCAGTGCCACTAGCGGGAGGGCCCCAGATACGCAGTATTTT.

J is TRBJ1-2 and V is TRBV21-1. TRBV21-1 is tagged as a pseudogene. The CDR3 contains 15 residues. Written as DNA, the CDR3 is TGTGCCAGCAGCAAAGAGTTGGGGGGAGGCGATGGCTACACCTTC. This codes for CASSKELGGGDGYTF.

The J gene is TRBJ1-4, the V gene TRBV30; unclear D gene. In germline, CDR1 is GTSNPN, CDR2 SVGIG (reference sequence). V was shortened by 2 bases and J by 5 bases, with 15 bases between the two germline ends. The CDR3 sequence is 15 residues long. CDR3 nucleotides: TGTGCCTGGAGTTGGAGACGAGGTTGGAATGAAAAACTGTTTTTT. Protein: CAWSWRRGWNEKLFF. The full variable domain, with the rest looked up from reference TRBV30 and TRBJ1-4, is SQTIHQWPATLVQPVGSPLSLECTVEGTSNPNLYWYRQAAGRGLQLLFYSVGIGQISSEVPQNLSASRPQDRQFILSSKKLLLSDSGFYLCAWSWRRGWNEKLFFGSGTQLSVL.

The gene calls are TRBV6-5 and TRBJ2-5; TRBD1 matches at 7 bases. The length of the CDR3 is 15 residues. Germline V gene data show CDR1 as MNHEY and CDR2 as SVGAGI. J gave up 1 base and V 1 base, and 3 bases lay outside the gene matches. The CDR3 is CASSYLGTAQETQYF. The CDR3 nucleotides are TGTGCCAGCAGTTACTTGGGGACAGCCCAAGAGACCCAGTACTTC.

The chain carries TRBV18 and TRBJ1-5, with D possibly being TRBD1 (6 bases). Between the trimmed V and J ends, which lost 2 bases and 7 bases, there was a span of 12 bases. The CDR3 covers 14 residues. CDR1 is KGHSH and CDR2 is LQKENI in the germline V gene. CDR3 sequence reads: CASSPAGATQPQHF. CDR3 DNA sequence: TGTGCCAGCTCACCAGCGGGGGCCACACAGCCCCAGCATTTT.

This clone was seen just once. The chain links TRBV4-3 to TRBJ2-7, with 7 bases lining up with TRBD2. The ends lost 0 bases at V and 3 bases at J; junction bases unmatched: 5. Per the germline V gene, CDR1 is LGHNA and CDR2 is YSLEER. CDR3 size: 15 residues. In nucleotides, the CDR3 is TGCGCCAGCAGCCAAGAAGCAGCGGGGCTCTACGAGCAGTACTTC. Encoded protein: CASSQEAAGLYEQYF.

The CDR3 reads CASSQDRRGRSYGYTF. CDR3 coding DNA: TGCGCCAGCAGCCAAGATCGCCGGGGGCGCAGCTACGGCTACACCTTC. The V call is TRBV4-3, the J call TRBJ1-2, with D possibly matching TRBD1 (6 bases). The V end lost 0 bases, the J end lost 8 bases, and 19 bases lay between the germline ends. This CDR3 has 16 residues. CDR1 is LGHNA and CDR2 is YSLEER in the germline V gene.

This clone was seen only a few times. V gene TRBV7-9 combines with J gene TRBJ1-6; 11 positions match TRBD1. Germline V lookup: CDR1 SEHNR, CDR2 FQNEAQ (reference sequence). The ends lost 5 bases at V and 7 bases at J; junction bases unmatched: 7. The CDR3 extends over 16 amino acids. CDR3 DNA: TGTGCCAGCAGCCCCGGAAGGACAGGGGGCAATTCACCCCTCCACTTT. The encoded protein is CASSPGRTGGNSPLHF.

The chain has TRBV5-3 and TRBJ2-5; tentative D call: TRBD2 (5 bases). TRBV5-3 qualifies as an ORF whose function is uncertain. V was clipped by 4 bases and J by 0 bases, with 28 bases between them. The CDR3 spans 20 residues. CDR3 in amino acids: CARSPPDPLNRLTYQETQYF. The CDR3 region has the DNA TGTGCCAGAAGCCCCCCCGATCCTTTAAACAGACTAACGTACCAAGAGACCCAGTACTTC.

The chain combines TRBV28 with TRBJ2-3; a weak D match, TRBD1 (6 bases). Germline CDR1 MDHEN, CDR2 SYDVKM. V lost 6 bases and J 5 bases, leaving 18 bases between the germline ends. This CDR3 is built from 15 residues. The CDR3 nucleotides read TGTGCCAGCAGCAACACACAGGGTTGGGTAGATACGCAGTATTTT. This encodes CASSNTQGWVDTQYF.

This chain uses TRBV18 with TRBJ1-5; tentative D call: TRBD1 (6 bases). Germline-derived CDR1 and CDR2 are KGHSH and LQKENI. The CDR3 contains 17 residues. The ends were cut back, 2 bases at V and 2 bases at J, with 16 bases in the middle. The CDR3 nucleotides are TGTGCCAGCTCACCATCTATGGGGGCCTTTGGCAATCAGCCCCAGCATTTT. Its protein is CASSPSMGAFGNQPQHF. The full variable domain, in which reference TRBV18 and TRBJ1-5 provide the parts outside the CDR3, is NAGVMQNPRHLVRRRGQEARLRCSPMKGHSHVYWYRQLPEEGLKFMVYLQKENIIDESGMPKERFSAEFPKEGPSILRIQQVVRGDSAAYFCASSPSMGAFGNQPQHFGDGTRLSIL.

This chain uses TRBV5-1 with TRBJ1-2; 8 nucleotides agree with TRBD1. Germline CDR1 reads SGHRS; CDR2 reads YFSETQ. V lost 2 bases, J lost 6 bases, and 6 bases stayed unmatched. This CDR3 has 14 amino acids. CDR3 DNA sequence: TGCGCCAGCAGCTTCGCGGACAGGGTAGATGGCTACACCTTC. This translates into CASSFADRVDGYTF.

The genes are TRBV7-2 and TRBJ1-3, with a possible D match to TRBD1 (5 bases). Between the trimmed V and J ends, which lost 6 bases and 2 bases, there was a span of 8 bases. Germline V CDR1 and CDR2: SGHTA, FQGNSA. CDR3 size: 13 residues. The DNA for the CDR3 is TGTGCCAGCAGTTCGGGACCTGGAAACACCATATATTTT. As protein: CASSSGPGNTIYF.

CDR3 region: CASSQDRASGAGYTF. The CDR3 coding sequence is TGTGCCAGCAGCCAAGATAGGGCCAGCGGGGCCGGCTACACCTTC. V gene TRBV14 combines with J gene TRBJ1-2; perhaps TRBD1 as D (5 bases). CDR1 SGHDN and CDR2 FVKESK come from the germline V gene. The CDR3 covers 15 residues. V was trimmed by 0 bases and J by 8 bases, leaving 16 bases between them.

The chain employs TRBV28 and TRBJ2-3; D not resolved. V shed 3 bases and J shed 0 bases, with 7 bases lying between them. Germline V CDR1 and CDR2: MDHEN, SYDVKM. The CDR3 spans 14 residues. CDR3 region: CASSLVGSTDTQYF. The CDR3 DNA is TGTGCCAGCAGTTTGGTGGGGAGCACAGATACGCAGTATTTT.

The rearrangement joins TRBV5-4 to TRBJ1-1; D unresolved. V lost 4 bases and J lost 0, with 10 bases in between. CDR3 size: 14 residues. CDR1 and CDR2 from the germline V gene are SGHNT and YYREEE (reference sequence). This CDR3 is CASSPRTLNTEAFF. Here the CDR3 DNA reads TGTGCCAGCAGCCCACGGACTCTGAACACTGAAGCTTTCTTT.